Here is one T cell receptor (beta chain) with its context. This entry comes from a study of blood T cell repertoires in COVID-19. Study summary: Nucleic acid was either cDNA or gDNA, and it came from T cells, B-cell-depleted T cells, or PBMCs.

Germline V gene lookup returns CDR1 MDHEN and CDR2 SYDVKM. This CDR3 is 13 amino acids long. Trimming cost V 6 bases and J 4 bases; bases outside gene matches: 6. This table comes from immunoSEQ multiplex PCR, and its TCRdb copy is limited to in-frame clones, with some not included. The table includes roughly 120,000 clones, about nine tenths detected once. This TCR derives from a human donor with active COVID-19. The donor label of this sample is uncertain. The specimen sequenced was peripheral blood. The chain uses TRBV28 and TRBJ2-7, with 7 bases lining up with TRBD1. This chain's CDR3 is CASRRQGRYEQYF. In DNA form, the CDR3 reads TGTGCCAGCAGACGACAGGGACGGTACGAGCAGTACTTC.